These 14 T cell receptor beta chains came from one sample sequenced in a study of control samples from healthy donors and cancer patients. The method was immunoSEQ multiplex PCR; TCRdb's version includes in-frame clones alone and lacks a portion of them. The sample includes around 130,000 clones, just under 90% seen only once; the top ten take 12%. The sequenced sample was blood. All receptors come from a man aged 25 to 40 in good health.

For this clone: The sample contains more than one DNA sequence encoding this CDR3. The chain joins TRBV3-1 (or the pseudogene TRBV3-2) to TRBJ2-6; weak D call: TRBD1 (5 bases). V was clipped by 2 bases and J by 0 bases, with 5 bases between them. CDR1 LGHDT and CDR2 YNNKEL come from the germline V gene (reference sequence). The CDR3 has 15 amino acids. This chain's CDR3 is CASSQRGSGANVLTF. The CDR3 DNA follows: TGTGCCAGCAGCCAAAGGGGCTCTGGGGCCAACGTCCTGACTTTC.

Comment on this clone: The junction does not match germline at one end; this may be a read error. The rearrangement uses TRBV11-2 and TRBJ2-1; 9 nucleotides line up with TRBD1. The germline gives CDR1 SGHAT, CDR2 FQNNGV. The CDR3 covers 15 residues. CDR3 sequence: CASTLDRGSYNEQFF. DNA for the CDR3: TGTGCCAGCACCTTAGACAGGGGGTCCTACAATGAGCAGTTCTTC.

The CDR3: CASSLSGGGHEQYF. The DNA of the CDR3 is TGCGCCAGCAGCTTGAGCGGGGGTGGGCACGAGCAGTACTTC. This chain connects TRBV5-1 to TRBJ2-7; 8 bases match TRBD2. CDR3 length: 14 residues. Germline loops: CDR1 SGHRS, CDR2 YFSETQ. The V segment lost 1 base and the J segment 5 bases; nucleotides outside the gene matches: 5.

This clone was seen only once. V gene TRBV5-8 combines with J gene TRBJ1-4; the D is unclear. The germline V and J ends were trimmed by 8 bases and 1 base, with 12 bases remaining between them. Germline CDR1 and CDR2: SGHTS and YDEGEE. The CDR3 spans 14 residues. The CDR3 spells CASGLPGTNEKLFF. Here the CDR3 DNA reads TGTGCCAGTGGATTGCCGGGAACTAATGAAAAACTGTTTTTT.

Note on this clone: One end of the junction does not line up with germline, which may come from a read error. The CDR3 protein is CASSSLGQGRVF. CDR3 nucleotides: TGTGCCAGCAGTTCCTTAGGACAGGGGCGAGTCTTC. The chain combines TRBV12-3 or TRBV12-4 with TRBJ2-7; 9 bases fit TRBD1. The CDR3 covers 12 residues.

V usage is TRBV9 and J usage is TRBJ2-1; D is possibly TRBD1 (7 bases). CDR1 SGDLS and CDR2 YYNGEE come from the germline V gene. Trimming took off 5 bases at V and 6 bases at J, with 18 bases between the two ends. This CDR3 region has 15 residues. CDR3 residues: CASSPTGRLSNEQFF. The CDR3 nucleotides read TGTGCCAGCAGTCCGACAGGGAGGCTCTCCAATGAGCAGTTCTTC.

The V gene is TRBV2, the J gene TRBJ1-6; 10 bases line up with TRBD1. J gave up 8 bases and V 6 bases, and 4 bases lay outside the gene matches. The V gene's germline CDR1 is SNHLY and CDR2 FYNNEI. CDR3 length: 14 residues. The CDR3 sequence: CASRVGQGYSPLHF. Written as DNA, the CDR3 is TGTGCCAGCAGGGTGGGACAGGGGTATTCACCCCTCCACTTT.

This chain joins TRBV5-1 and TRBJ2-7; 7 nucleotides match TRBD1. V lost 5 bases to trimming and J lost 2 bases; unmatched junction nucleotides: 7. Germline CDR1 is SGHRS and CDR2 is YFSETQ. This CDR3 has 14 amino acids. CDR3 amino acids: CASRLQGSTYEQYF. CDR3 sequence (DNA): TGCGCCAGCAGATTACAGGGGAGTACCTACGAGCAGTACTTC. The full variable domain, completed using reference TRBV5-1 and TRBJ2-7, is KAGVTQTPRYLIKTRGQQVTLSCSPISGHRSVSWYQQTPGQGLQFLFEYFSETQRNKGNFPGRFSGRQFSNSRSEMNVSTLELGDSALYLCASRLQGSTYEQYFGPGTRLTVT.

V and J are TRBV29-1 and TRBJ1-4, with a possible D match to TRBD1 (6 bases). V was trimmed by 5 bases and J by 3 bases, leaving 13 bases between them. The CDR3 spans 14 residues. Per germline, CDR1 SQVTM and CDR2 ANQGSEA. The CDR3 loop reads CSVFQDSANEKLFF. The CDR3 coding sequence is TGCAGCGTTTTTCAGGACAGCGCTAATGAAAAACTGTTTTTT.

The V gene is TRBV9, the J gene TRBJ1-2, with a possible D match to TRBD1 (6 bases). Deletions cut 3 bases from V and 6 bases from J, with 18 bases between. The CDR3 runs to 15 residues. The germline V gene encodes CDR1 SGDLS and CDR2 YYNGEE. DNA of the CDR3: TGTGCCAGCAGCGCATTGGGAGGGGGTTCAAATGGCTACACCTTC. It specifies CASSALGGGSNGYTF.

The chain is built from TRBV18 and TRBJ1-5; tentative D call: TRBD1 (6 bases). Between the trimmed V and J ends, which lost 6 bases and 5 bases, there was a span of 14 bases. Germline V gene lookup returns CDR1 KGHSH and CDR2 LQKENI. The CDR3 runs to 14 residues. CDR3: CASSGQPRDQPQHF. The CDR3 DNA sequence: TGTGCCAGCTCTGGACAGCCCAGGGATCAGCCCCAGCATTTT. The entire variable domain, with the rest obtained from reference TRBV18 and TRBJ1-5, is as follows: NAGVMQNPRHLVRRRGQEARLRCSPMKGHSHVYWYRQLPEEGLKFMVYLQKENIIDESGMPKERFSAEFPKEGPSILRIQQVVRGDSAAYFCASSGQPRDQPQHFGDGTRLSIL.

The J gene is TRBJ1-5, the V gene TRBV6-5; D gene uncertain. The CDR3 consists of 12 residues. Trimming took 7 bases from V and 4 from J, leaving 8 bases between them. Germline V gene lookup returns CDR1 MNHEY and CDR2 SVGAGI. CDR3 bases: TGTGCCAGCATGGGCGGGAATCAGCCCCAGCATTTT. This sequence encodes CASMGGNQPQHF.

The J gene is TRBJ2-7, the V gene TRBV18; 9 bases match TRBD2. CDR1 KGHSH and CDR2 LQKENI come from the germline V gene. The CDR3 sequence is 16 residues long. The junction had 6 bases not matched to a gene; V was cut back by 3 bases and J by 0 bases. CDR3: CASSPRGSGGSYEQYF. The CDR3 DNA follows: TGTGCCAGCTCACCCCGGGGTAGCGGGGGCTCCTACGAGCAGTACTTC.

The chain carries TRBV9 and TRBJ1-1, with unresolved D. The CDR3 runs 15 residues. Germline V lookup: CDR1 SGDLS, CDR2 YYNGEE. V dropped 4 bases and J dropped 5 bases, with 18 bases sitting between them. CDR3 in amino acids: CASSLRTGRGTEAFF. The DNA of the CDR3 is TGTGCCAGCAGCCTTCGGACGGGGAGAGGAACTGAAGCTTTCTTT.